Listed here is a single T cell receptor (beta chain). The record originates from a study of cytomegalovirus exposure and HLA in healthy donors. 13 Jbeta primers and 60 Vbeta primers were used for the PCR. Profiling relied on immunoSEQ multiplex PCR, and the TCRdb table lists in-frame clones only, not all of them. The sample yields fewer than 200,000 clones, roughly 71% seen once. These donors counted as nominally healthy when sampled, but unrecorded immune exposures were likely. Sequences were obtained from PBMCs. The source of this sequence is a girl aged 10 to 17 in good health and CMV-seronegative.

The CDR3 sequence is CASSQNQGGGSYNEQFF. CDR3 coding DNA: TGTGCCAGCAGCCAGAACCAGGGCGGGGGTTCCTACAATGAGCAGTTCTTC. This chain joins TRBV11-2 and TRBJ2-1; 7 bases align to TRBD2. Germline V gene lookup returns CDR1 SGHAT and CDR2 FQNNGV. This CDR3 contains 17 residues. J gave up 1 base and V 5 bases, and 11 bases lay outside the gene matches. Together with reference TRBV11-2 and TRBJ2-1, the CDR3 gives the full variable domain: EAGVAQSPRYKIIEKRQSVAFWCNPISGHATLYWYQQILGQGPKLLIQFQNNGVVDDSQLPKDRFSAERLKGVDSTLKIQPAKLEDSAVYLCASSQNQGGGSYNEQFFGPGTRLTVL.